These 32 T cell receptor beta chains originate from one sample sequenced in a study of cytomegalovirus exposure and HLA in healthy donors. PCR primers comprised 60 Vbeta and 13 Jbeta primers. Assay used: immunoSEQ multiplex PCR; TCRdb lists only in-frame clones, some missing. The sample lists some 100,000 clones; approximately 72% were seen once. The sequenced sample consisted of PBMCs. Receptors originate from a woman in her 40s in good health and CMV-seronegative.

This clone occurred a few times. The genes are TRBV7-8 and TRBJ1-1; D uncertain. Germline V gene lookup returns CDR1 SGHVS and CDR2 FQNEAQ. The ends were cut back, 3 bases at V and 5 bases at J, with 10 bases in the middle. The CDR3 runs to 13 residues. The CDR3 sequence: CASSLGEGTEAFF. The CDR3 DNA follows: TGTGCCAGCAGCTTGGGAGAAGGGACTGAAGCTTTCTTT.

This clone has just a few counts. The chain recombines TRBV10-3 with TRBJ1-5; no firm D call. The germline gives CDR1 ENHRY, CDR2 SYGVKD. This CDR3 has 13 amino acids. V lost 11 bases and J lost 5, with 16 bases in between. CDR3 sequence: CASHRERDQPQHF. The DNA for the CDR3 is TGTGCCTCCCATCGGGAGCGGGATCAGCCCCAGCATTTT.

The V call is TRBV2, the J call TRBJ1-4, with D unresolved. The CDR3 runs 15 residues. V was pared by 6 bases and J by 0 bases, with 11 bases between. Germline V lookup: CDR1 SNHLY, CDR2 FYNNEI. The CDR3: CASSDPGATNEKLFF. The CDR3 DNA reads as TGTGCCAGCAGCGACCCCGGGGCAACTAATGAAAAACTGTTTTTT.

This clone was counted only a few times. The J gene is TRBJ2-7, the V gene TRBV5-4, with D tentatively TRBD1 (5 bases). This CDR3 region has 15 residues. Between the trimmed V and J ends, which lost 4 bases and 1 base, there was a span of 15 bases. The V gene's germline CDR1 is SGHNT and CDR2 YYREEE (reference sequence). The CDR3 here is CASSDPGKTSYEQYF. The CDR3 coding sequence is TGTGCCAGCAGCGATCCAGGGAAAACATCCTACGAGCAGTACTTC.

The gene calls are TRBV6-6 and TRBJ2-5, with 9 bases fitting TRBD1. In germline, CDR1 is MNHNY, CDR2 SVGAGI (reference sequence). With 4 bases clipped from V and 4 bases from J, the junction kept 4 bases outside the gene matches. The CDR3 covers 14 residues. The DNA for the CDR3 is TGTGCCAGCAGTTCCGGGACAGGGACAGAGACCCAGTACTTC. Protein sequence: CASSSGTGTETQYF.

The chain couples TRBV13 to TRBJ2-5; D gene ambiguous. Trimming left V 2 bases short and J 5 bases short, with 6 bases between. The CDR3 has 12 amino acids. Looked up from germline, CDR1 is PRHDT and CDR2 is FYEKMQ (reference sequence). CDR3 region: CASSLLEETQYF. Here the CDR3 DNA reads TGTGCCAGCAGCTTACTGGAGGAGACCCAGTACTTC.

A note on this clone: At one of its ends the junction is not consistent with the germline gene, which may arise from a read error. The chain is built from TRBV19 and TRBJ1-1; 7 bases align to TRBD1. The CDR3 runs to 14 residues. The germline V gene has CDR1 LNHDA and CDR2 SQIVND (reference sequence). For the CDR3, the DNA is TGTGCCAGTAGTGTAGACAGGGTAGGGACTGAAGCTTTCTTT. Protein product: CASSVDRVGTEAFF.

The V gene is TRBV5-1, the J gene TRBJ1-3, with unresolved D. Trimming removed 0 bases from V and 1 base from J, with 8 bases in between. This CDR3 spans 15 amino acids. Germline loops: CDR1 SGHRS, CDR2 YFSETQ. Here the CDR3 DNA reads TGCGCCAGCAGCTTGGCATCCAGGTCTGGAAACACCATATATTTT. This encodes CASSLASRSGNTIYF.

This clone was detected only once. The V gene is TRBV4-3, the J gene TRBJ2-5, with a tentative D call TRBD2 (5 bases). This CDR3 is 13 amino acids long. Per germline, CDR1 LGHNA and CDR2 YSLEER. V was clipped by 6 bases and J by 3 bases, with 11 bases between them. This CDR3 is CASSSGLEETQYF. The CDR3 DNA is TGCGCCAGCAGTTCGGGGTTGGAAGAGACCCAGTACTTC.

The rearrangement uses TRBV9 and TRBJ2-1, with 9 nucleotides matching TRBD1. The CDR3 has 14 amino acids. Germline CDR1 is SGDLS and CDR2 is YYNGEE. Trimming removed 4 bases from V and 8 bases from J; junction bases left unmatched: 7. CDR3 amino acids: CASSTGGASDEQFF. The CDR3 bases are TGTGCCAGCAGCACAGGGGGCGCTTCCGATGAGCAGTTCTTC.

The CDR3 nucleotides read TGTGCCAGCAGCTTAACGTCTAGCGGGGGTGAGACCCAGTACTTC. This codes for CASSLTSSGGETQYF. V and J are TRBV11-3 and TRBJ2-5, with 10 bases aligning to TRBD2. The CDR3 is made up of 15 amino acids. V shed 2 bases and J 5 bases; nucleotides not matched to a gene: 5. Per germline, CDR1 SGHNT and CDR2 YENEEA.

The chain uses TRBV2 and TRBJ2-5; 9 nucleotides agree with TRBD2. Unmatched junction bases numbered 19, after V lost 1 base and J lost 7 bases. The CDR3 extends over 19 amino acids. Germline loops: CDR1 SNHLY, CDR2 FYNNEI. Here the CDR3 DNA reads TGTGCCAGCAGTGAAGTGGGGTTTAGCGGGGGTCAGACATTTGGGACCCAGTACTTC. Its protein product is CASSEVGFSGGQTFGTQYF.

J is TRBJ2-7 and V is TRBV6-6; a possible D gene is TRBD1 (6 bases). V shed 0 bases and J shed 1 base, with 10 bases lying between them. Germline assignment: CDR1 MNHNY and CDR2 SVGAGI (reference sequence). CDR3 length: 15 residues. The DNA of the CDR3 is TGTGCCAGCAGTTACTCGACCACAGGGTCCTACGAGCAGTACTTC. It codes for CASSYSTTGSYEQYF.

This clone has only a few counts. The gene calls are TRBV16 and TRBJ2-7; weak D call: TRBD1 (6 bases). The V gene lost 4 bases and the J gene lost 0 bases, with 13 bases spanning the gap. This CDR3 comprises 15 residues. Germline CDR1 KGHSY, CDR2 FQNENV. As DNA, the CDR3 is TGTGCCAGCAGCCCGTTCCAGGGGAGCTCCTACGAGCAGTACTTC. The encoded protein is CASSPFQGSSYEQYF.

Concerning this clone itself: The junction departs from germline at one end; a sequencing error may be responsible. This CDR3 is also generated by other DNA sequences in the sample. This chain uses TRBV10-3 with TRBJ2-2; TRBD1 agrees at 8 bases. CDR3 length equals 15 residues. Germline CDR1 ENHRY, CDR2 SYGVKD. CDR3 DNA sequence: TGTGCCATCAGGCCCGGGACAGGAGACACCGGGGAGCTGTTCTTT. The encoded protein is CAIRPGTGDTGELFF.

V and J are TRBV18 and TRBJ2-1; 7 bases are a match to TRBD1. Germline V lookup: CDR1 KGHSH, CDR2 LQKENI. The V and J ends lost 6 bases and 0 bases, in that order; junction bases with no gene match: 8. CDR3 length: 16 amino acids. The CDR3 sequence: CASSSRQGLSYNEQFF. The CDR3 DNA reads TGTGCCAGCTCCTCCAGACAGGGTCTCTCCTACAATGAGCAGTTCTTC.

J is TRBJ2-5 and V is TRBV6-5; D might be TRBD1 (5 bases). This CDR3 spans 14 amino acids. V was cut by 2 bases and J by 5 bases, with 12 bases left in between. From germline, CDR1 is MNHEY and CDR2 SVGAGI. The CDR3 DNA is TGTGCCAGCAGTTACACCCTTAAGGGGGAGACCCAGTACTTC. Its translation is CASSYTLKGETQYF.

The chain links TRBV29-1 to TRBJ2-7, with D perhaps TRBD1 (5 bases). The germline V and J ends were trimmed by 3 bases and 3 bases, with 12 bases remaining between them. This CDR3 contains 13 residues. Germline values: CDR1 SQVTM, CDR2 ANQGSEA. The CDR3 region is CSVDAGQGYEQYF. DNA for the CDR3: TGCAGCGTTGACGCTGGCCAGGGCTACGAGCAGTACTTC.

This rearrangement joins TRBV6-1 to TRBJ2-3, with D unresolved. The CDR3 totals 13 residues. The germline gives CDR1 MNHNS, CDR2 SASEGT. The V end lost 4 bases, the J end lost 5 bases, and 10 bases lay between the germline ends. This CDR3 is CASSALRIDTQYF. The DNA for the CDR3 is TGTGCCAGCAGTGCCCTGAGAATAGATACGCAGTATTTT.

This clone was counted only a few times. The V and J genes are TRBV5-6 and TRBJ1-4; D gene uncertain. CDR3 length: 14 residues. The ends were cut back, 2 bases at V and 5 bases at J, with 10 bases in the middle. From germline, CDR1 is SGHDT and CDR2 YYEEEE. The CDR3 spells CASSFQVTNEKLFF. The DNA of the CDR3 is TGTGCCAGCAGCTTTCAGGTTACAAATGAAAAACTGTTTTTT.

V usage is TRBV7-2 and J usage is TRBJ1-6; D remains unclear. Germline V lookup: CDR1 SGHTA, CDR2 FQGNSA. This CDR3 is built from 14 residues. Between the trimmed V and J ends, which lost 0 bases and 10 bases, there was a span of 10 bases. The DNA for the CDR3 is TGTGCCAGCAGCTTAGCGGGCGCCGCCTCACCCCTCCACTTT. Protein sequence: CASSLAGAASPLHF.

V usage is TRBV13 and J usage is TRBJ2-3; D gene unclear. CDR1 PRHDT and CDR2 FYEKMQ come from the germline V gene (reference sequence). This CDR3 spans 15 amino acids. Trimming removed 6 bases from V and 2 bases from J, with 15 bases in between. The CDR3 DNA reads as TGTGCCAGCAGAACGGGTGGGTCCCCCACAGATACGCAGTATTTT. It encodes CASRTGGSPTDTQYF. The full variable domain, in which reference TRBV13 and TRBJ2-3 provide the parts outside the CDR3, is AAGVIQSPRHLIKEKRETATLKCYPIPRHDTVYWYQQGPGQDPQFLISFYEKMQSDKGSIPDRFSAQQFSDYHSELNMSSLELGDSALYFCASRTGGSPTDTQYFGPGTRLTVL.

The J gene is TRBJ2-1, the V gene TRBV2, with 7 positions matching TRBD1. The CDR3 is made up of 15 amino acids. V gave up 6 bases and J gave up 13 bases; unmatched junction bases: 18. Germline loops: CDR1 SNHLY, CDR2 FYNNEI. The DNA of the CDR3 is TGTGCCAGCAGGAGGGAGACTACTTCGACAGGGCGACAGTTCTTC. Its translation is CASRRETTSTGRQFF.

This clone was counted a few times. This chain links TRBV6-5 with TRBJ1-1; TRBD1 aligns across 9 bases. Trimming removed 6 bases from V and 7 bases from J; junction bases left unmatched: 3. The CDR3 extends over 12 amino acids. Germline CDR1 MNHEY, CDR2 SVGAGI. CDR3 coding DNA: TGTGCCAGCAGCCTGGGACAGGGTGAAGCTTTCTTT. Amino acid sequence: CASSLGQGEAFF.

The chain has TRBV6-5 and TRBJ1-1; D remains ambiguous. The germline gives CDR1 MNHEY, CDR2 SVGAGI. V was pared by 2 bases and J by 3 bases, with 7 bases between. The CDR3 length is 13 residues. The CDR3 DNA follows: TGTGCCAGCAGTTACGGAGTTCACACTGAAGCTTTCTTT. Its translation: CASSYGVHTEAFF.

The chain employs TRBV11-1 and TRBJ2-5, with D perhaps TRBD1 (5 bases). The J call could be wrong; TRBJ2-7 is a better fit for the DNA end. From germline, CDR1 is SGHAT and CDR2 FQDESV (reference sequence). The CDR3 contains 14 residues. CDR3 DNA sequence: TGTGCCAGCAGCTTAGCCCCAGGGCCAAGCGAGCAGTACTTC. Translation: CASSLAPGPSEQYF.

J is TRBJ2-1 and V is TRBV7-9, with 7 bases that match TRBD1. V shed 1 base and J 6 bases; nucleotides not matched to a gene: 3. In germline, CDR1 is SEHNR, CDR2 FQNEAQ (reference sequence). This CDR3 region has 14 residues. CDR3 in amino acids: CASSLVAGGNEQFF. The CDR3 nucleotides are TGTGCCAGCAGCTTAGTAGCAGGGGGCAATGAGCAGTTCTTC. Full variable domain (missing parts from reference TRBV7-9 and TRBJ2-1): DTGVSQNPRHKITKRGQNVTFRCDPISEHNRLYWYRQTLGQGPEFLTYFQNEAQLEKSRLLSDRFSAERPKGSFSTLEIQRTEQGDSAMYLCASSLVAGGNEQFFGPGTRLTVL.

Turning to this clone: A read error may produce the germline difference seen at one junction end. V usage is TRBV7-9 and J usage is TRBJ1-5; D may be TRBD1 (5 bases). The CDR3 is 12 amino acids. The germline CDR1 and CDR2 sequences are SEHNR and FQNEAQ (reference sequence). The CDR3 DNA sequence: TGTTCCAGCAGCTTATCGGACATGTCCCAGCATTTT. Amino acids: CSSSLSDMSQHF.

This clone was detected once. This rearrangement joins TRBV5-1 to TRBJ2-4, with 12 bases identical to TRBD2. Germline CDR1 is SGHRS and CDR2 is YFSETQ. V lost 0 bases and J lost 3; bases outside the gene matches: 7. CDR3 length equals 18 residues. For the CDR3, the DNA is TGCGCCAGCAGCTTGGCCCTAGCGGGAGGGCCGGGCAAAAACATTCAGTACTTC. Translated, it gives CASSLALAGGPGKNIQYF.

The V gene is TRBV6-1, the J gene TRBJ1-1; 7 bases line up with TRBD1. CDR1 MNHNS and CDR2 SASEGT come from the germline V gene. The V segment lost 5 bases and the J segment 4 bases; nucleotides outside the gene matches: 10. The CDR3 spans 15 residues. CDR3: CASSPSTGWPTEAFF. CDR3 sequence (DNA): TGTGCCAGCAGTCCTTCGACAGGGTGGCCCACTGAAGCTTTCTTT.

V is TRBV6-6 and J is TRBJ1-5; D possibly corresponds to TRBD1 (5 bases). Germline loops: CDR1 MNHNY, CDR2 SVGAGI (reference sequence). This CDR3 is built from 16 residues. The V gene lost 5 bases and the J gene lost 2 bases, with 16 bases spanning the gap. For the CDR3, the DNA is TGTGCCAGCAGTCCACTCGGCGGGGGAGGCAATCAGCCCCAGCATTTT. It translates to CASSPLGGGGNQPQHF.

This clone showed up just a few times. The rearrangement uses TRBV10-3 and TRBJ1-5; D gene uncertain. Germline V CDR1 and CDR2: ENHRY, SYGVKD. The V end was cut by 6 bases, the J end by 0 bases, with 18 bases between. The CDR3 contains 17 residues. CDR3 in DNA: TGTGCCATCAGAGAATCCGTGGGAGCTAATAGCAATCAGCCCCAGCATTTT. Amino acid sequence: CAIRESVGANSNQPQHF.